Listed below are T cell receptor beta chains from one sample, sequenced in a study of CD8+ T cells in alopecia areata. The assay was immunoSEQ multiplex PCR, and TCRdb's table has in-frame clones only and misses some. The sample has 100,000 to 150,000 clones, around 49% seen once. The sample in question was CD8+ T cells sorted from blood, obtained at week 0. These receptors were obtained from a human donor with alopecia areata. Both conserved end residues are trimmed from each CDR3. Fields, in order: V gene, J gene, D gene, CDR3 protein. The D gene is left open where the match is weak.

TRBV6-5,TRBJ2-5,-,ASSYNLETQY
TRBV4-3,TRBJ2-5,-,ASSQLASAETQY
TRBV7-9,TRBJ2-3,TRBD2,ASSSLAGLQDTQY
TRBV7-8,TRBJ1-5,-,ASSLTPGQPQH
TRBV25-1,TRBJ2-7,-,ASSEGYEQY
TRBV7-6,TRBJ2-7,-,ASSASRAGEQY
TRBV28,TRBJ2-7,-,ASSSSRETGHEQY
TRBV7-2,TRBJ2-3,-,ASHLGRFWDTQY
TRBV12-5,TRBJ1-5,-,ASGLGRGQPQH
TRBV30,TRBJ2-2,-,AWSGSVDTGELF
TRBV5-1,TRBJ2-2,TRBD2,ASKISGGVGTGELF
TRBV25-1,TRBJ2-6,-,ASSGITRPGANVLT
TRBV30,TRBJ1-4,TRBD1,ALSGTGSGKLF
TRBV7-9,TRBJ1-2,TRBD1,ASSLAVGWTGDGYT
TRBV12-5,TRBJ2-5,-,ASGWNMEETQY
TRBV2,TRBJ2-3,-,ASSEGPGDTQY
TRBV7-2,TRBJ1-1,-,ASSLDQGAEAF
TRBV6-5,TRBJ2-7,-,ASSSTGYEQY
TRBV9,TRBJ2-7,-,ASSVAGRHYEQY
TRBV10-2,TRBJ2-1,-,ASSGQVNEQF
TRBV5-4,TRBJ2-7,TRBD1,ASSNRQGSYEQY
TRBV27,TRBJ2-2,-,ASMDSAGAAGELF
TRBV5-1,TRBJ1-1,-,ASSLDLDTNTEAF
TRBV25-1,TRBJ2-7,-,ASSDGSYEQY
TRBV25-1,TRBJ2-6,TRBD1,ASSEGTGGLGGANVLT
TRBV30,TRBJ1-1,-,AWSWGGNTEAF
TRBV19,TRBJ2-5,-,ASSLLADQETQY
TRBV27,TRBJ1-2,-,ASSLWSGGQDGYT
TRBV7-9,TRBJ1-1,-,ASEQMGFGLLDTEAF
TRBV29-1,TRBJ1-2,TRBD1,SVTPTGEGDYGYT
TRBV9,TRBJ2-3,-,ASSVMGTTDTQY
TRBV7-9,TRBJ2-5,-,ASSSAGARETQY
TRBV4-3,TRBJ2-7,-,ASSQDDGEGAYEQY
TRBV27,TRBJ2-1,-,ASSWGSGYNEQF
TRBV5-1,TRBJ2-7,-,ASSWGPTYEQY
TRBV27,TRBJ2-2,-,ASSLWAGELF
TRBV27,TRBJ2-7,TRBD2,ASRLAVDYEQY
TRBV6-4,TRBJ2-1,-,ASSDSDNNEQF
TRBV5-6,TRBJ2-5,-,ASSLATGQETQY
TRBV27,TRBJ2-7,TRBD1,ASRPGGSYEQY
TRBV30,TRBJ2-3,-,AWSDTGSPDTQY
TRBV5-1,TRBJ2-3,-,ASSFGTSEADTQY
TRBV7-9,TRBJ1-6,-,ASSFNLGSPLH
TRBV7-2,TRBJ1-1,-,ASSLDLGAEAF
TRBV2,TRBJ2-5,-,ASSDSFQETQY
TRBV5-1,TRBJ1-1,-,ASSPKGRTEAF
TRBV27,TRBJ1-1,-,ASSLQGSTEAF
TRBV19,TRBJ1-1,-,ASSIYPQGPGTEAF
TRBV30,TRBJ1-1,-,AWSQGGAEAF
TRBV29-1,TRBJ2-1,TRBD1,SILSEGAGNEQF
TRBV5-6,TRBJ2-1,-,ASSLAGVSYNEQF
TRBV15,TRBJ1-5,-,ATSRDGTNQPQH
TRBV15,TRBJ2-1,-,ATSTHSYNEQF